Listed here are 10 T cell receptor beta chains from one sample, sequenced in a study of blood T cell repertoires in COVID-19 (dated by TCRdb to 2018 to 2021). Libraries were constructed by the immunoSEQ multiplex PCR assay. TCRdb took this table from immuneACCESS and kept in-frame rearrangements with V and J called. Such tables lack part of the clones; where checked against another copy, unresolved V genes explain under half of the gap, and the rest is unexplained. In this sample the table shows some 190,000 clones, 84% of which occur a single time. The ten largest clones add up to about 3.5% of the sample. The material sequenced was PBMCs or T cells enriched from blood (not recorded which). The receptors shown here come from a woman in her 30s who had recovered from COVID-19.

J is TRBJ2-1 and V is TRBV6-5, with D perhaps matching TRBD1 (5 bases). CDR3 length equals 14 residues. Germline loops: CDR1 MNHEY, CDR2 SVGAGI. V was pared by 7 bases and J by 4 bases, with 14 bases between. The CDR3 DNA is TGTGCCAGCAATTTCGACAGATTATACAATGAGCAGTTCTTC. Protein sequence: CASNFDRLYNEQFF.

This clone occurred a few times. The genes are TRBV2 and TRBJ2-1; 9 positions match TRBD2. Germline CDR1 and CDR2: SNHLY and FYNNEI. With 6 bases clipped from V and 9 bases from J, the junction kept 18 bases outside the gene matches. The CDR3 has 17 residues. This CDR3 is CASRVSGRGGLHGEQFF. The CDR3 region has the DNA TGTGCCAGCAGGGTTAGCGGGAGAGGAGGGCTACACGGTGAGCAGTTCTTC.

The gene calls are TRBV7-9 and TRBJ2-2; 8 bases are shared with TRBD2. Germline loops: CDR1 SEHNR, CDR2 FQNEAQ (reference sequence). CDR3 length: 18 residues. V shed 0 bases and J 4 bases; nucleotides not matched to a gene: 10. CDR3 nucleotides: TGTGCCAGCAGCTTAGCCAGCGGGGGCCCTCGGGGCACCGGGGAGCTGTTTTTT. Translating gives CASSLASGGPRGTGELFF.

The chain combines TRBV19 with TRBJ2-2, with 9 bases identical to TRBD1. The CDR3 runs to 18 residues. The V segment lost 5 bases and the J segment 1 base; nucleotides outside the gene matches: 11. Germline-derived CDR1 and CDR2 are LNHDA and SQIVND (reference sequence). DNA for the CDR3: TGTGCCAGTAGTGGGTCCACCGGGACAGGGTTGAACACCGGGGAGCTGTTTTTT. Translating it yields CASSGSTGTGLNTGELFF.

The V gene is TRBV4-2, the J gene TRBJ2-3, with unresolved D. Trimming stripped 1 base from V and 0 bases from J, with 8 bases between. CDR1 is LGHNA and CDR2 is YNFKEQ in the germline V gene. The CDR3 is 15 amino acids. The CDR3 coding sequence is TGTGCCAGCAGCCAAGCCCAGACTAGCACAGATACGCAGTATTTT. Its translation is CASSQAQTSTDTQYF.

This clone was seen just once. For the CDR3, the DNA is TGTGCCAGCAGTTTAGGCGGGGGCCTCACAGATACGCAGTATTTT. Protein product: CASSLGGGLTDTQYF. The chain employs TRBV28 and TRBJ2-3, with TRBD2 as a possible D gene (7 bases). This CDR3 has 15 residues. V shed 2 bases and J shed 2 bases, with 11 bases lying between them. Germline V CDR1 and CDR2: MDHEN, SYDVKM.

The chain recombines TRBV7-8 with TRBJ1-4; D uncertain. Trimming left V 1 base short and J 5 bases short, with 8 bases between. The germline gives CDR1 SGHVS, CDR2 FQNEAQ. The CDR3 sequence is 14 residues long. The DNA of the CDR3 is TGTGCCAGCAGCTTAGAAGGCGGCAATGAAAAACTGTTTTTT. Translation: CASSLEGGNEKLFF.

This clone was counted a few times. The rearrangement joins TRBV5-4 to TRBJ1-2; no firm D call. CDR1 SGHNT and CDR2 YYREEE come from the germline V gene (reference sequence). The CDR3 consists of 15 residues. Trimming stripped 1 base from V and 4 bases from J, with 14 bases between. The CDR3 protein is CASSLMGRAGYGYTF. CDR3 DNA sequence: TGTGCCAGCAGCTTGATGGGAAGGGCGGGCTATGGCTACACCTTC.

This clone was picked up a small number of times. This chain uses TRBV11-2 with TRBJ2-7; TRBD2 matches at 9 bases. CDR3 size: 16 residues. CDR1 and CDR2 from the germline V gene are SGHAT and FQNNGV. The J segment lost 3 bases and the V segment lost 5 bases, leaving 11 bases of the junction unmatched. The CDR3 is CASSPGLRTSVYEQYF. The CDR3 coding sequence is TGTGCCAGCAGCCCCGGGCTTAGGACTAGCGTCTACGAGCAGTACTTC.

To note about this clone: At one of its ends the junction is not consistent with the germline gene, which may arise from a read error. J is TRBJ2-5 and V is TRBV7-7, with 9 bases identical to TRBD2. The germline V gene encodes CDR1 SSHAT and CDR2 FNYEAQ (reference sequence). CDR3 length equals 15 residues. The CDR3 DNA reads as TGTGCTAGCAGCTTAGCGGTTGCGGGGGGGGAGACCCAGTACTTC. It translates to CASSLAVAGGETQYF.